These 18 T cell receptor beta chains were sequenced from one sample in a study of blood T cell repertoires in COVID-19. This table comes from immunoSEQ multiplex PCR, and its TCRdb copy is limited to in-frame clones, with some not included. Found here are approximately 79,000 clones, around nine tenths of them singletons; the top ten hold around 0.6%. Sequencing input: peripheral blood. These receptors came from a man aged 60-69 years with acute or convalescent COVID-19.

V gene TRBV19 combines with J gene TRBJ1-5, with D perhaps matching TRBD1 (5 bases). This CDR3 is 15 amino acids long. The germline gives CDR1 LNHDA, CDR2 SQIVND (reference sequence). V was shortened by 7 bases and J by 2 bases, with 15 bases between the two germline ends. CDR3 amino acids: CASKGMWGGNQPQHF. As DNA, the CDR3 is TGTGCCAGTAAAGGGATGTGGGGGGGCAATCAGCCCCAGCATTTT.

V usage is TRBV6-6 and J usage is TRBJ1-4; a possible D gene is TRBD1 (5 bases). V lost 6 bases and J 3 bases, leaving 11 bases between the germline ends. The CDR3 totals 14 residues. Germline V lookup: CDR1 MNHNY, CDR2 SVGAGI (reference sequence). CDR3 in DNA: TGTGCCAGCAGGCAGGGTAGGGCTAATGAAAAACTGTTTTTT. It translates to CASRQGRANEKLFF.

The J gene is TRBJ2-7, the V gene TRBV28; 11 bases match TRBD2. CDR1 is MDHEN, CDR2 SYDVKM, per germline. The CDR3 totals 16 residues. The J segment lost 6 bases and the V segment lost 5 bases, leaving 12 bases of the junction unmatched. CDR3 amino acids: CASSLITSGRVVEQYF. Written as DNA, the CDR3 is TGTGCCAGCAGTCTAATTACTAGCGGGAGAGTGGTCGAGCAGTACTTC. Based on the CDR3 plus reference TRBV28 and TRBJ2-7, the full variable domain is DVKVTQSSRYLVKRTGEKVFLECVQDMDHENMFWYRQDPGLGLRLIYFSYDVKMKEKGDIPEGYSVSREKKERFSLILESASTNQTSMYLCASSLITSGRVVEQYFGPGTRLTVT.

The genes are TRBV6-5 and TRBJ2-1; TRBD2 matches 7 bases. V dropped 8 bases and J dropped 3; count of bases not matched to a gene: 10. CDR3 length: 15 residues. Per the germline V gene, CDR1 is MNHEY and CDR2 is SVGAGI. The CDR3 DNA is TGTGCCAGCGGGCAGCTAGCGGCACACTACAATGAGCAGTTCTTC. Protein: CASGQLAAHYNEQFF.

The CDR3 DNA follows: TGTGCCACCAGTGATTTGCGGGGTAGACTAGCCAAAAACATTCAGTACTTC. Amino acid sequence: CATSDLRGRLAKNIQYF. This chain connects TRBV24-1 to TRBJ2-4, with D possibly being TRBD2 (5 bases). V shed 0 bases and J shed 0 bases, with 11 bases lying between them. Germline lookup yields CDR1 KGHDR and CDR2 SFDVKD. This CDR3 region has 17 residues.

Turning to this clone: Other DNA sequences in the sample encode the same CDR3. V usage is TRBV7-3 and J usage is TRBJ2-3; TRBD1 matches at 10 bases. The CDR3 is 15 amino acids. Germline values: CDR1 SGHTA, CDR2 FQGTGA. Germline trimming cut 2 bases from V and 3 bases from J; bases unmatched to any gene: 2. DNA of the CDR3: TGTGCCAGCAGCTTAGACAGGGGGCTGACAGATACGCAGTATTTT. Encoded protein: CASSLDRGLTDTQYF.

V and J are TRBV6-5 and TRBJ1-1, with 9 positions matching TRBD1. The CDR3 is 12 amino acids. Germline CDR1 MNHEY, CDR2 SVGAGI. Trimming at V came to 6 bases and at J to 11 bases, leaving 7 bases not matched to a gene. As DNA, the CDR3 is TGTGCCAGCAGAGCACAGGGGGCGACGGCTTTCTTT. Translated, it gives CASRAQGATAFF.

The CDR3 sequence is CASSRRDSYGYTF. The CDR3 nucleotides are TGTGCCAGCAGCCGCCGGGACAGCTATGGCTACACCTTC. V and J are TRBV11-1 and TRBJ1-2; 7 nucleotides line up with TRBD1. The CDR3 has 13 residues. CDR1 SGHAT and CDR2 FQDESV come from the germline V gene (reference sequence). Unmatched junction bases numbered 4, after V lost 5 bases and J lost 4 bases. The full variable domain, rest sourced from reference TRBV11-1 and TRBJ1-2, is EAEVAQSPRYKITEKSQAVAFWCDPISGHATLYWYRQILGQGPELLVQFQDESVVDDSQLPKDRFSAERLKGVDSTLKIQPAELGDSAMYLCASSRRDSYGYTFGSGTRLTVV.

The chain employs TRBV2 and TRBJ1-2; TRBD1 might be the D (5 bases). The CDR3 is 15 residues long. V lost 0 bases to trimming and J lost 4 bases, with 12 bases between them. CDR1 SNHLY and CDR2 FYNNEI come from the germline V gene. This chain's CDR3 is CASSEASTVLYGYTF. Written as DNA, the CDR3 is TGTGCCAGCAGTGAAGCATCGACAGTACTCTATGGCTACACCTTC.

The chain combines TRBV11-2 with TRBJ2-7; 7 bases fit TRBD1. CDR1 is SGHAT, CDR2 FQNNGV, per germline. This CDR3 is 15 amino acids long. Trimming at V came to 2 bases and at J to 5 bases, leaving 9 bases not matched to a gene. The CDR3 loop reads CASSLSDRVGDEQYF. For the CDR3, the DNA is TGTGCCAGCAGCTTATCCGACAGGGTAGGCGACGAGCAGTACTTC.

Only a few counts were recorded for this clone. The sample holds other DNA sequences that translate to the same CDR3. The V call is TRBV5-1, the J call TRBJ1-1; 7 bases line up with TRBD1. CDR3 size: 15 residues. Germline V gene lookup returns CDR1 SGHRS and CDR2 YFSETQ. Trimming at V came to 1 base and at J to 1 base, leaving 4 bases not matched to a gene. The CDR3 DNA reads as TGCGCCAGCAGCTTGAGGACAGGCCAGAACACTGAAGCTTTCTTT. Its protein is CASSLRTGQNTEAFF.

The chain couples TRBV6-5 to TRBJ2-5; maybe TRBD2 (6 bases). CDR3 length: 14 residues. CDR1 is MNHEY, CDR2 SVGAGI, per germline. The V and J ends lost 7 bases and 7 bases respectively, with 19 bases between them. CDR3 DNA: TGTGCCAGCACCAATGGCGGGACCCGAGGGACCCAGTACTTC. This gives the protein CASTNGGTRGTQYF.

J is TRBJ1-6 and V is TRBV18; a weak D match, TRBD1 (5 bases). Trimming cost V 3 bases and J 11 bases, with 14 bases left between them. CDR3 length equals 14 residues. CDR1 and CDR2 (germline): KGHSH, LQKENI. CDR3 nucleotide sequence: TGTGCCAGCTCACCGAGTAGACAGATGCCACCCCTCCACTTT. Protein sequence: CASSPSRQMPPLHF.

The chain is built from TRBV5-1 and TRBJ1-6; 10 nucleotides match TRBD1. The length of the CDR3 is 14 residues. Germline values: CDR1 SGHRS, CDR2 YFSETQ. The V and J ends lost 4 bases and 6 bases, in that order; junction bases with no gene match: 1. The CDR3 nucleotides are TGCGCCAGCAGCGGACAGGGGGTTAATTCACCCCTCCACTTT. As protein: CASSGQGVNSPLHF.

V and J are TRBV25-1 and TRBJ2-3, with 9 bases matching TRBD2. From germline, CDR1 is MGHDK and CDR2 SYGVNS. The ends lost 2 bases at V and 7 bases at J; junction bases unmatched: 4. The CDR3 covers 14 residues. The CDR3 reads CASSELAGSNTQYF. CDR3 DNA sequence: TGTGCCAGCAGTGAACTAGCGGGATCAAATACGCAGTATTTT.

V is TRBV6-5 and J is TRBJ1-1, with D possibly being TRBD1 (5 bases). With 8 bases removed from V and 3 bases from J, the gap between germline ends came to 7 bases. Germline CDR1 and CDR2: MNHEY and SVGAGI. This CDR3 is 11 amino acids long. CDR3 in DNA: TGTGCCAGCCAGGGTTACACTGAAGCTTTCTTT. This encodes CASQGYTEAFF.

V gene TRBV21-1 combines with J gene TRBJ2-5; no DNA check was done on the table's D call, TRBD2. TRBV21-1 represents a pseudogene. The CDR3 loop spans 18 amino acids. The CDR3 spells CASSHGGGSGRAQETQYF. The CDR3 DNA reads TGTGCCAGCAGCCACGGGGGAGGTAGCGGGAGGGCCCAAGAGACCCAGTACTTC.

This clone appeared once. The chain couples TRBV6-2 or TRBV6-3 to TRBJ1-5, with 8 bases lining up with TRBD1. Germline values: CDR1 MNHEY, CDR2 SVGEGT. Germline trimming cut 4 bases from V and 6 bases from J; bases unmatched to any gene: 8. CDR3 size: 15 residues. The CDR3: CASSSRTGTTQPQHF. The CDR3 DNA is TGTGCCAGCAGTTCCCGGACAGGGACAACTCAGCCCCAGCATTTT.